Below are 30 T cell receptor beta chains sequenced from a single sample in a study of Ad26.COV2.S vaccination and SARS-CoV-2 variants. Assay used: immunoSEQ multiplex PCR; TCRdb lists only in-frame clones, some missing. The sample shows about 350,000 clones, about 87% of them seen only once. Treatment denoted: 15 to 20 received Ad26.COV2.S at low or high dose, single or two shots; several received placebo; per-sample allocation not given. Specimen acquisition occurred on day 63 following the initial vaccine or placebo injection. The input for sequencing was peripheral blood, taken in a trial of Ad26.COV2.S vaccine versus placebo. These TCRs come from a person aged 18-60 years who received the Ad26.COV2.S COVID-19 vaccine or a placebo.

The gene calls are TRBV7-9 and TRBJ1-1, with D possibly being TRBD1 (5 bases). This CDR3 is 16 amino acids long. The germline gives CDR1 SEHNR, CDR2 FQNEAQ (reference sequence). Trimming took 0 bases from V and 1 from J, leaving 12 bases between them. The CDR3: CASSLAVGAGNTEAFF. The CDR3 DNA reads TGTGCCAGCAGCTTAGCCGTCGGGGCCGGGAACACTGAAGCTTTCTTT.

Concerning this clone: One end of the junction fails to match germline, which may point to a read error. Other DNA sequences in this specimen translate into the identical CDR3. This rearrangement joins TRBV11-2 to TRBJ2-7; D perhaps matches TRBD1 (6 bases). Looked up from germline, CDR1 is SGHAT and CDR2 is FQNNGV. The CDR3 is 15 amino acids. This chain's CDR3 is CASSLYAGAGNEQYF. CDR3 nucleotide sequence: TGTGCCAGCAGCTTATACGCAGGGGCCGGTAACGAGCAATACTTC.

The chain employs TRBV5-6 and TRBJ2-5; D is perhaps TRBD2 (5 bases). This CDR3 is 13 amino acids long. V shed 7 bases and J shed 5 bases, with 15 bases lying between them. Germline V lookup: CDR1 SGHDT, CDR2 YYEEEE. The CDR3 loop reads CASCLGVKETQYF. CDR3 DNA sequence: TGTGCCAGCTGCCTCGGGGTAAAGGAGACCCAGTACTTC.

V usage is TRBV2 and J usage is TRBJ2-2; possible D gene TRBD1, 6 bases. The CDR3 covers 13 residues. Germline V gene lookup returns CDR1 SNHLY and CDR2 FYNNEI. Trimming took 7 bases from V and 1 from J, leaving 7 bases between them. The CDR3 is CASMDRNTGELFF. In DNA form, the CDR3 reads TGTGCCAGCATGGACAGGAACACCGGGGAGCTGTTTTTT.

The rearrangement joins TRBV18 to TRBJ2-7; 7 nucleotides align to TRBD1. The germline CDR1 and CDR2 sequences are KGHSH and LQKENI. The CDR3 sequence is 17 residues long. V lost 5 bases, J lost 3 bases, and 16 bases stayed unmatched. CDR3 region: CASSSMGKGGAYYEQYF. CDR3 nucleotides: TGTGCCAGCTCATCGATGGGAAAAGGGGGCGCTTACTACGAGCAGTACTTC.

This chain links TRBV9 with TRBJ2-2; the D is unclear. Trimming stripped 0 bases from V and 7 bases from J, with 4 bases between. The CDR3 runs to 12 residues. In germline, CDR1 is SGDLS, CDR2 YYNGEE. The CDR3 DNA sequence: TGTGCCAGCAGCGTAGAAGGCGGGGAGCTGTTTTTT. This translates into CASSVEGGELFF.

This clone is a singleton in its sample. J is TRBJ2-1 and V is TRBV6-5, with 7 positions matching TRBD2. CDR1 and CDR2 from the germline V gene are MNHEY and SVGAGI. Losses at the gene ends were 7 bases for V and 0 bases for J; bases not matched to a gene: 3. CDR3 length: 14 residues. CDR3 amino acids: CASTPGGSYNEQFF. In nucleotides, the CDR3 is TGTGCCAGCACCCCGGGGGGCTCCTACAATGAGCAGTTCTTC.

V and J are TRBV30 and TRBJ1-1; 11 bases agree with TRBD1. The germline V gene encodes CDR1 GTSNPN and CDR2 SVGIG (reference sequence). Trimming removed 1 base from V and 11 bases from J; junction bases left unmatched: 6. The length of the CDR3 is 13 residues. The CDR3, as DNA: TGTGCCTGGAGTGGAGGACAGGGGGCATGGGCTTTCTTT. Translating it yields CAWSGGQGAWAFF.

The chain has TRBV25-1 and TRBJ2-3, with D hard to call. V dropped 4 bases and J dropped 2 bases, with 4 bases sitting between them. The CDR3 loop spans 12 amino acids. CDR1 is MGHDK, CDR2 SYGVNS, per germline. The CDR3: CASSGYTDTQYF. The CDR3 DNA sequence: TGTGCCAGCAGTGGATACACAGATACGCAGTATTTT.

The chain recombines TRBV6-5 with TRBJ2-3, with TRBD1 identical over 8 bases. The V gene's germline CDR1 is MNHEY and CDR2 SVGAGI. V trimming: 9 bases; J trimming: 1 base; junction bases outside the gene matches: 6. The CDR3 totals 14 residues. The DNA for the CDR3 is TGTGCCAGTGAGGACAGGGTAGGCACAGATACGCAGTATTTT. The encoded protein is CASEDRVGTDTQYF.

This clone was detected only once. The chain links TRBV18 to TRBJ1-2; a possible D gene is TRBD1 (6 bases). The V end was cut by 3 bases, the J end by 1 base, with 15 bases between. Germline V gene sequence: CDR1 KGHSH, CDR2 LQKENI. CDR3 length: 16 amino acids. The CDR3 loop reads CASSPAGTYLNYGYTF. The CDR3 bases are TGTGCCAGCTCACCGGCCGGGACATACCTTAACTATGGCTACACCTTC.

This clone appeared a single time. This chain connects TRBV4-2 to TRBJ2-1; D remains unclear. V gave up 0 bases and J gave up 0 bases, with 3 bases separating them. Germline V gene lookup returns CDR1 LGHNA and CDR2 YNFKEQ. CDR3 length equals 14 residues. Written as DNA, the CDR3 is TGTGCCAGCAGCCAAGAAAGCTCCTACAATGAGCAGTTCTTC. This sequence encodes CASSQESSYNEQFF.

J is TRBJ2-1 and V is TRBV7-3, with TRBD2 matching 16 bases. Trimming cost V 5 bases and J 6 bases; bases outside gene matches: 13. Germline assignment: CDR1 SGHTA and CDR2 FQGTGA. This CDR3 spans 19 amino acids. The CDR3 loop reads CASSPRPGTSGRALNEQFF. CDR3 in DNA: TGTGCCAGCAGCCCGCGTCCCGGGACTAGCGGGAGGGCCCTCAATGAGCAGTTCTTC.

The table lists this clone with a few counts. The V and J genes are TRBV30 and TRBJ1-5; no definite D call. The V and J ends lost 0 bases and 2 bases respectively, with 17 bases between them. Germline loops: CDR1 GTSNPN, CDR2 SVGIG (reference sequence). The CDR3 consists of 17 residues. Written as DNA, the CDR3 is TGTGCCTGGAGTGTACGCCAGGCGGGAGCTGGCAATCAGCCCCAGCATTTT. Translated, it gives CAWSVRQAGAGNQPQHF.

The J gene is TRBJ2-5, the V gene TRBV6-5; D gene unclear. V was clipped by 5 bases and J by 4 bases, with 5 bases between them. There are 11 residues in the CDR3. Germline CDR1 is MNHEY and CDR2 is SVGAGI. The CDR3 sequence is CASSRSETQYF. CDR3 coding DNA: TGTGCCAGCAGTCGTTCAGAGACCCAGTACTTC.

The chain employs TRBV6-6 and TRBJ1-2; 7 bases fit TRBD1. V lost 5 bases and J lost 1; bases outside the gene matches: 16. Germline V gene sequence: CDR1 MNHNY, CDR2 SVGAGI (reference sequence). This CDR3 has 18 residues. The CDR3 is CASSRTGTYLGLNYGYTF. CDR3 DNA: TGTGCCAGCAGTCGGACAGGCACCTATTTGGGGCTTAACTATGGCTACACCTTC.

In nucleotides, the CDR3 is TGTGCCAGCAGCTCGGGACACACGAATGAGCAGTTCTTC. This codes for CASSSGHTNEQFF. The V gene is TRBV9, the J gene TRBJ2-1; TRBD1 is a possible D gene (6 bases). CDR3 length: 13 amino acids. CDR1 is SGDLS, CDR2 YYNGEE, per germline. The germline V and J ends were trimmed by 4 bases and 7 bases, with 12 bases remaining between them.

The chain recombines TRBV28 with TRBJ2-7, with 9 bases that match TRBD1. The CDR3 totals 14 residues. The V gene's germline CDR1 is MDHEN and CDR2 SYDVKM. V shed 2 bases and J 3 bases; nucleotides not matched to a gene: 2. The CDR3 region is CASSLKDRGYEQYF. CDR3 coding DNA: TGTGCCAGCAGTTTAAAGGACAGGGGCTACGAGCAGTACTTC.

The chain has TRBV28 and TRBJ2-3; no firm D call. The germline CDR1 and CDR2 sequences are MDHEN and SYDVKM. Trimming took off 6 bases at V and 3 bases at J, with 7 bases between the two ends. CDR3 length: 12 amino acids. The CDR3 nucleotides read TGTGCCAGCAGCCCGACTACAGATACGCAGTATTTT. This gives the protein CASSPTTDTQYF.

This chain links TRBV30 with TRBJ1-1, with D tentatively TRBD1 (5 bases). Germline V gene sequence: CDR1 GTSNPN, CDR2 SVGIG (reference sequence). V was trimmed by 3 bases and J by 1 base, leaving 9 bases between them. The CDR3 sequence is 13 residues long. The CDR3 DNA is TGTGCCTGGAGCCGGCAGGGGAACACTGAAGCTTTCTTT. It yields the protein CAWSRQGNTEAFF.

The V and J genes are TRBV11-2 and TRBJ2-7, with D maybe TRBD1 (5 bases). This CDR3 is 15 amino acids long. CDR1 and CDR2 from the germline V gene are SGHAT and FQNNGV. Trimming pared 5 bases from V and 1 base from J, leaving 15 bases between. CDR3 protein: CASSLAQKGSYEQYF. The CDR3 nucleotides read TGTGCCAGCAGCCTCGCCCAGAAGGGGTCCTACGAGCAGTACTTC.

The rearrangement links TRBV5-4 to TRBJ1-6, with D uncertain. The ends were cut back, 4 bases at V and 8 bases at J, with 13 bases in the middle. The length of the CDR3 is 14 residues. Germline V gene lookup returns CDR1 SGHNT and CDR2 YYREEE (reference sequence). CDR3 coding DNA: TGTGCCAGCAGCCTGGGGTTTGAGTATTCACCCCTCCACTTT. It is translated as CASSLGFEYSPLHF.

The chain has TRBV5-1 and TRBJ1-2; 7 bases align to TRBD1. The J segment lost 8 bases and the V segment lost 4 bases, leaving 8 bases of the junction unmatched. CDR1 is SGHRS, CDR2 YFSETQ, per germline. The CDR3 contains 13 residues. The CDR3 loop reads CASSPGQDTGYTF. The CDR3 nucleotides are TGCGCCAGCAGCCCTGGACAGGACACCGGCTACACCTTC.

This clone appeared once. The CDR3 nucleotides are TGTGCCAGCAGCACACGGACAGGCAATCAGCCCCAGCATTTT. Translated: CASSTRTGNQPQHF. V is TRBV7-2 and J is TRBJ1-5; D possibly corresponds to TRBD1 (6 bases). There are 14 residues in the CDR3. The germline CDR1 and CDR2 sequences are SGHTA and FQGNSA. The V end lost 5 bases, the J end lost 2 bases, and 10 bases lay between the germline ends.

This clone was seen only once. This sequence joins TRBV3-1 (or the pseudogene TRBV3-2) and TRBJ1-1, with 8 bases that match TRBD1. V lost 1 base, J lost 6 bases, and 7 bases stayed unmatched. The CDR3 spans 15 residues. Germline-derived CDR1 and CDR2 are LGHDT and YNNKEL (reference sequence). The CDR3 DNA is TGTGCCAGCAGCCAAGTAGGGCAGGGGGCTCCTGAAGCTTTCTTT. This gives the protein CASSQVGQGAPEAFF.

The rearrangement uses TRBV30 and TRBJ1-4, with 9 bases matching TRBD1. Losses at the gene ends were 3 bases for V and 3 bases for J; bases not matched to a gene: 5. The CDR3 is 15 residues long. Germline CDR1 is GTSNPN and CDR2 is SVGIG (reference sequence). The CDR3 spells CAWSRDRVANEKLFF. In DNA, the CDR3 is TGTGCCTGGAGCCGGGACAGGGTAGCTAATGAAAAACTGTTTTTT.

The CDR3 nucleotides read TGTGCCAGCAGTCCCGGGACTTTCGTCTACGAGCAGTACTTC. Amino acid sequence: CASSPGTFVYEQYF. This chain connects TRBV9 to TRBJ2-7; possible D gene TRBD2, 6 bases. This CDR3 comprises 14 residues. Deletions cut 5 bases from V and 3 bases from J, with 15 bases between. Germline-derived CDR1 and CDR2 are SGDLS and YYNGEE.

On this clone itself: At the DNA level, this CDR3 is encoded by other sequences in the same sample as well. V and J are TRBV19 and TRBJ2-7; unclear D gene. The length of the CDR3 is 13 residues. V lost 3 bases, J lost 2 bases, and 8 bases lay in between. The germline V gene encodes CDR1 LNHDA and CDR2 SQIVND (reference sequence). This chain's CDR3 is CASSIGTAYEQYF. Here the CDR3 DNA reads TGTGCCAGTAGTATTGGAACAGCCTACGAGCAGTACTTC. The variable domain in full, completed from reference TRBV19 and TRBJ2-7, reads DGGITQSPKYLFRKEGQNVTLSCEQNLNHDAMYWYRQDPGQGLRLIYYSQIVNDFQKGDIAEGYSVSREKKESFPLTVTSAQKNPTAFYLCASSIGTAYEQYFGPGTRLTVT.

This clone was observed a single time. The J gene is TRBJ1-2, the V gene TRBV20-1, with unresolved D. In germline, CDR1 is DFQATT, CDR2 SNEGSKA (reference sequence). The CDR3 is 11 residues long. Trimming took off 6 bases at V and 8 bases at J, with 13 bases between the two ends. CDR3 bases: TGCAGTGCCCAGGAGCGGCCCGGCTACACCTTC. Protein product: CSAQERPGYTF.

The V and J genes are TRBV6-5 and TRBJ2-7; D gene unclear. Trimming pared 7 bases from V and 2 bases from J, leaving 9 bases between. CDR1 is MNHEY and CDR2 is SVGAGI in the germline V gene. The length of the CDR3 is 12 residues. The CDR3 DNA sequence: TGTGCCAGCATCGGGTCACCCTACGAGCAGTACTTC. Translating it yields CASIGSPYEQYF.